These 16 T cell receptor beta chains came from one sample sequenced in a study of shared clonotypes between healthy human individuals. Sequencing used immunoSEQ multiplex PCR; TCRdb keeps in-frame clones, though not all of them. The data show 2 million to 2.5 million clones, with more than 80% seen just once and 0.3% to 0.4% held by the top ten. Specimen: naive CD4+ T cells from PBMCs. The subset is: CD45RA+ positively selected. These receptors came from a man between 18 and 35 years old in good health. Some clones in this sample may be carry-over from other donors' samples.

This sequence joins TRBV20-1 and TRBJ1-2; D unclear. V was trimmed by 5 bases and J by 7 bases, leaving 11 bases between them. CDR3 length equals 11 residues. The germline V gene encodes CDR1 DFQATT and CDR2 SNEGSKA (reference sequence). The CDR3 reads CSAPLLGGYTF. As DNA, the CDR3 is TGCAGTGCTCCTCTTCTGGGTGGCTACACCTTC.

The rearrangement uses TRBV7-8 and TRBJ2-3; TRBD2 is a possible D gene (6 bases). Trimming stripped 2 bases from V and 0 bases from J, with 15 bases between. The CDR3 sequence is 17 residues long. Germline V CDR1 and CDR2: SGHVS, FQNEAQ. The CDR3 here is CASSLRSLAGSTDTQYF. The CDR3 bases are TGTGCCAGCAGCTTACGATCGTTGGCGGGAAGCACAGATACGCAGTATTTT. The full variable domain, its missing parts supplied by reference TRBV7-8 and TRBJ2-3, is GAGVSQSPRYKVAKRGQDVALRCDPISGHVSLFWYQQALGQGPEFLTYFQNEAQLDKSGLPSDRFFAERPEGSVSTLKIQRTQQEDSAVYLCASSLRSLAGSTDTQYFGPGTRLTVL.

V gene TRBV9 combines with J gene TRBJ2-3; tentative D call: TRBD2 (6 bases). The CDR3 has 16 residues. V shed 0 bases and J shed 3 bases, with 14 bases lying between them. Germline loops: CDR1 SGDLS, CDR2 YYNGEE. CDR3 sequence (DNA): TGTGCCAGCAGCGTAGGTGTGGGAGGCTCGACAGATACGCAGTATTTT. Translating gives CASSVGVGGSTDTQYF.

On this clone: Other DNA sequences within the sample encode an identical CDR3. This CDR3 is CATSRDPGGETQYF. DNA for the CDR3: TGTGCCACCAGCAGAGATCCCGGCGGGGAGACCCAGTACTTC. This chain joins TRBV15 and TRBJ2-5; a weak D match, TRBD2 (5 bases). The germline V gene has CDR1 LNHNV and CDR2 YYDKDF (reference sequence). This CDR3 is built from 14 residues. Between the trimmed V and J ends, which lost 0 bases and 5 bases, there was a span of 10 bases.

The gene calls are TRBV5-1 and TRBJ2-2, with D unresolved. Germline CDR1 reads SGHRS; CDR2 reads YFSETQ. This CDR3 region has 16 residues. V dropped 6 bases and J dropped 2 bases, with 17 bases sitting between them. The CDR3 sequence: CASNLNPVSNTGELFF. The DNA of the CDR3 is TGCGCCAGCAACCTAAATCCAGTTTCTAACACCGGGGAGCTGTTTTTT.

The chain carries TRBV7-9 and TRBJ2-2, with TRBD2 matching 13 bases. V lost 5 bases to trimming and J lost 6 bases; unmatched junction nucleotides: 12. In germline, CDR1 is SEHNR, CDR2 FQNEAQ (reference sequence). The CDR3 totals 18 residues. DNA for the CDR3: TGTGCCAGCAGCCCCAGCCTAGGACTAGCGGGAGAGGCCGGGGAGCTGTTTTTT. As protein: CASSPSLGLAGEAGELFF.

The chain employs TRBV28 and TRBJ2-2; D perhaps matches TRBD1 (5 bases). CDR1 MDHEN and CDR2 SYDVKM come from the germline V gene. The V end was cut by 3 bases, the J end by 3 bases, with 17 bases between. This CDR3 is built from 17 residues. CDR3 sequence reads: CASSFGSTQQDTGELFF. The CDR3 DNA reads TGTGCCAGCAGTTTTGGATCGACGCAACAGGACACCGGGGAGCTGTTTTTT.

As DNA, the CDR3 is TGCGCCAGCAGCCAAGATCCTACGTACAATGAGCAGTTCTTC. This encodes CASSQDPTYNEQFF. V and J are TRBV4-1 and TRBJ2-1; D is unclear. Germline V lookup: CDR1 MGHRA, CDR2 YSYEKL. This CDR3 is built from 14 residues. V was cut by 0 bases and J by 4 bases, with 7 bases left in between.

The rearrangement links TRBV4-2 to TRBJ2-7; a weak D match, TRBD1 (7 bases). Germline CDR1 reads LGHNA; CDR2 reads YNFKEQ. CDR3 length equals 17 residues. Deletions cut 1 base from V and 5 bases from J, with 21 bases between. The CDR3 sequence is CASSQVVGQGGTHEQYF. Written as DNA, the CDR3 is TGTGCCAGCAGCCAAGTTGTCGGGCAGGGGGGAACTCACGAGCAGTACTTC.

This clone was observed a handful of times. This chain links TRBV7-2 with TRBJ1-1; no firm D call. This CDR3 region has 14 residues. CDR1 is SGHTA and CDR2 is FQGNSA in the germline V gene. Trimming pared 5 bases from V and 4 bases from J, leaving 14 bases between. CDR3 sequence: CASSRQNVGTEAFF. CDR3 sequence (DNA): TGTGCCAGCAGCCGTCAAAATGTGGGCACTGAAGCTTTCTTT.

The rearrangement joins TRBV7-2 to TRBJ2-7, with TRBD2 matching over 11 bases. CDR3 length: 15 residues. After removal of 5 bases from V and 5 bases from J, the junction contained 8 bases not matched to a gene. Germline V gives CDR1 SGHTA, CDR2 FQGNSA. The CDR3 nucleotides are TGTGCCAGCAGCAGTACTAGCGGGAGTTACAACGAGCAGTACTTC. Its translation: CASSSTSGSYNEQYF.

On this clone: Different DNA sequences within this sample yield the same CDR3. The chain combines TRBV28 with TRBJ2-7, with D possibly TRBD1 on 6 matching bases. This CDR3 spans 12 amino acids. The V and J ends lost 6 bases and 3 bases respectively, with 9 bases between them. Germline loops: CDR1 MDHEN, CDR2 SYDVKM. CDR3 nucleotide sequence: TGTGCCAGCAGACGGACAGTCTACGAGCAGTACTTC. Protein sequence: CASRRTVYEQYF. Looking up the rest from reference TRBV28 and TRBJ2-7 gives the full variable domain: DVKVTQSSRYLVKRTGEKVFLECVQDMDHENMFWYRQDPGLGLRLIYFSYDVKMKEKGDIPEGYSVSREKKERFSLILESASTNQTSMYLCASRRTVYEQYFGPGTRLTVT.

The chain carries TRBV5-1 and TRBJ2-5; D perhaps matches TRBD1 (5 bases). V lost 4 bases and J 0 bases, leaving 10 bases between the germline ends. Germline V gene sequence: CDR1 SGHRS, CDR2 YFSETQ. CDR3 length: 14 amino acids. The CDR3 is CASSPAGNQETQYF. The CDR3 DNA reads TGCGCCAGCAGCCCCGCAGGGAACCAAGAGACCCAGTACTTC.

The gene calls are TRBV18 and TRBJ1-1; weak D call: TRBD1 (6 bases). The V end lost 3 bases, the J end lost 0 bases, and 14 bases lay between the germline ends. Germline assignment: CDR1 KGHSH and CDR2 LQKENI. The CDR3 is 16 amino acids. This CDR3 reads CASSPSVGGLNTEAFF. The CDR3 coding sequence is TGTGCCAGCTCACCGTCTGTCGGGGGGCTGAACACTGAAGCTTTCTTT.

This clone appeared a single time. The rearrangement links TRBV18 to TRBJ2-7, with TRBD1 matching 8 bases. The CDR3 runs to 16 residues. The J segment lost 2 bases and the V segment lost 3 bases, leaving 9 bases of the junction unmatched. The germline gives CDR1 KGHSH, CDR2 LQKENI. Here the CDR3 reads CASSPSVGTGAYEQYF. CDR3 bases: TGTGCCAGCTCACCCTCCGTAGGGACAGGAGCCTACGAGCAGTACTTC. Filled out from reference TRBV18 and TRBJ2-7, the complete variable domain reads NAGVMQNPRHLVRRRGQEARLRCSPMKGHSHVYWYRQLPEEGLKFMVYLQKENIIDESGMPKERFSAEFPKEGPSILRIQQVVRGDSAAYFCASSPSVGTGAYEQYFGPGTRLTVT.

The CDR3 spells CASSGTGTASYEQYF. The CDR3 DNA sequence: TGTGCCAGCAGCGGAACCGGGACAGCTTCCTACGAGCAGTACTTC. J is TRBJ2-7 and V is TRBV9, with TRBD1 matching over 7 bases. Looked up from germline, CDR1 is SGDLS and CDR2 is YYNGEE. With 3 bases clipped from V and 1 base from J, the junction kept 7 bases outside the gene matches. This CDR3 is 15 amino acids long.